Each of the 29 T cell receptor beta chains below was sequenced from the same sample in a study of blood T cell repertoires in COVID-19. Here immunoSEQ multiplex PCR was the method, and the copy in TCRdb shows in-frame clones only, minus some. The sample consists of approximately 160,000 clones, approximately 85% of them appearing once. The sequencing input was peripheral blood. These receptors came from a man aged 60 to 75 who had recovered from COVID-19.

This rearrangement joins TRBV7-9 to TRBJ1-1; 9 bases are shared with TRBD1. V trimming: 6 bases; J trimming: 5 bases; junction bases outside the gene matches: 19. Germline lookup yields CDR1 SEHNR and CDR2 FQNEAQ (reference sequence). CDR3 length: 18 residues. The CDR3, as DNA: TGTGCCAGCAGTGCAATGTTCGGACAGGGGAGGAGTTGGACTGAAGCTTTCTTT. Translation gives CASSAMFGQGRSWTEAFF.

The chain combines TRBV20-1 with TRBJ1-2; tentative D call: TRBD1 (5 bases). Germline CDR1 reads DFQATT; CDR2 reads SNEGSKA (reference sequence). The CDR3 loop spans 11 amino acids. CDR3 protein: CRVGGDYGYTF. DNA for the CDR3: TGCAGGGTGGGGGGAGACTATGGCTACACCTTC.

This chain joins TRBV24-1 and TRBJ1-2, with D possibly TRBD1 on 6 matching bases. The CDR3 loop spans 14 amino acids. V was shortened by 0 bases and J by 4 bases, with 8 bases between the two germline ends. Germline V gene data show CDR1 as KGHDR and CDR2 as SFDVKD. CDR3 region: CATSDLDRLYGYTF. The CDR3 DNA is TGTGCCACCAGTGATTTGGACAGGCTCTATGGCTACACCTTC.

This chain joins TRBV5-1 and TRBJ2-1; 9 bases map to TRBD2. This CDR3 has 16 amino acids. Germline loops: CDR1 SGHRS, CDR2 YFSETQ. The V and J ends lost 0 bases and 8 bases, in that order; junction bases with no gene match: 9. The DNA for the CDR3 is TGCGCCAGCAGCTTGGAAGGAGCGGGGGGTGTCGATGAGCAGTTCTTC. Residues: CASSLEGAGGVDEQFF.

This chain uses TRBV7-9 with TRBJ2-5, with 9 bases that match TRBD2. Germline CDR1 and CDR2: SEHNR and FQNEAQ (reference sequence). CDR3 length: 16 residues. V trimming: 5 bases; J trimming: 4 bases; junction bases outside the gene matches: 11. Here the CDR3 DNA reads TGTGCCAGCAGCCGTCGCGGGGGGGCCGGCGGAGAGACCCAGTACTTC. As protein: CASSRRGGAGGETQYF.

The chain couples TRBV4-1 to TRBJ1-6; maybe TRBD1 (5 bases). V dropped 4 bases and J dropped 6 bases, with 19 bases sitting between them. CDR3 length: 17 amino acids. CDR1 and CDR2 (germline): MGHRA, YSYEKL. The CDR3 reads CASSPTSAGDPNSPLHF. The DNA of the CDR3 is TGCGCCAGCAGCCCCACTTCCGCGGGGGACCCTAATTCACCCCTCCACTTT.

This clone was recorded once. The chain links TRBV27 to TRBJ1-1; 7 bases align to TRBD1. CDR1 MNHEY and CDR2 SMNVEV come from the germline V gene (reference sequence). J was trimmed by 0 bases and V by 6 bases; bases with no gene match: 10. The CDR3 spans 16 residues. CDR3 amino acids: CASSRTGYTMNTEAFF. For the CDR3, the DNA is TGTGCCAGCAGCCGGACAGGCTATACTATGAACACTGAAGCTTTCTTT.

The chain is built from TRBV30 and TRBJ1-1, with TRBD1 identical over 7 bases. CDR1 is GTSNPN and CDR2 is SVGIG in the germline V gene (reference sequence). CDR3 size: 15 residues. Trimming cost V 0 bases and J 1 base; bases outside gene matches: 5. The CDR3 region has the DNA TGTGCCTGGAGTGTACGGACAGGACCGAACACTGAAGCTTTCTTT. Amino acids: CAWSVRTGPNTEAFF.

The CDR3 DNA is TGTGCCAGCAGCTTAGGCTCGGGTTACGAGCAGTACTTC. This encodes CASSLGSGYEQYF. The rearrangement uses TRBV7-6 and TRBJ2-7, with no clear D. Germline values: CDR1 SGHVS, CDR2 FNYEAQ. This CDR3 has 13 residues. Trimming took off 1 base at V and 4 bases at J, with 8 bases between the two ends.

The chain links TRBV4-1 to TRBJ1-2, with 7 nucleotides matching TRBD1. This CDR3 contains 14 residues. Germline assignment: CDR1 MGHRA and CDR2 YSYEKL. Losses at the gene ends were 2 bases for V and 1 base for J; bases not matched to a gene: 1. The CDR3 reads CASSQPGGNYGYTF. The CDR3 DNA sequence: TGCGCCAGCAGCCAACCAGGGGGTAACTATGGCTACACCTTC.

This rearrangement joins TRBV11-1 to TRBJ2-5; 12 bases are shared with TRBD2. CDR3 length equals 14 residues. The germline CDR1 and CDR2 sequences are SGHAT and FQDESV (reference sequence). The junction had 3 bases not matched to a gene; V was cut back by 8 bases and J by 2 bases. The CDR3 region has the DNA TGTGCCAGCCGACTAGCGGGGGTTCAAGAGACCCAGTACTTC. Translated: CASRLAGVQETQYF.

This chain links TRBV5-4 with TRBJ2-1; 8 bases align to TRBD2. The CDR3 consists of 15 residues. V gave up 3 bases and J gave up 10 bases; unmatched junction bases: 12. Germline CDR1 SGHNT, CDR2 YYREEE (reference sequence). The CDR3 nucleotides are TGTGCCAGCAGCTCCCTGAAAAGCGGGGGAGAGGAGCAGTTCTTC. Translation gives CASSSLKSGGEEQFF. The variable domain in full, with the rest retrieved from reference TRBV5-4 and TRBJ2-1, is ETGVTQSPTHLIKTRGQQVTLRCSSQSGHNTVSWYQQALGQGPQFIFQYYREEENGRGNFPPRFSGLQFPNYSSELNVNALELDDSALYLCASSSLKSGGEEQFFGPGTRLTVL.

The CDR3 DNA follows: TGTGCCAGCAGCTTGGGGGGCGATATGAACACTGAAGCTTTCTTT. It is translated as CASSLGGDMNTEAFF. The chain uses TRBV5-6 and TRBJ1-1; possible D gene TRBD1, 5 bases. CDR3 size: 15 residues. CDR1 and CDR2 (germline): SGHDT, YYEEEE. The ends were cut back, 0 bases at V and 0 bases at J, with 9 bases in the middle. Based on the CDR3 plus reference TRBV5-6 and TRBJ1-1, the full variable domain is DAGVTQSPTHLIKTRGQQVTLRCSPKSGHDTVSWYQQALGQGPQFIFQYYEEEERQRGNFPDRFSGHQFPNYSSELNVNALLLGDSALYLCASSLGGDMNTEAFFGQGTRLTVV.

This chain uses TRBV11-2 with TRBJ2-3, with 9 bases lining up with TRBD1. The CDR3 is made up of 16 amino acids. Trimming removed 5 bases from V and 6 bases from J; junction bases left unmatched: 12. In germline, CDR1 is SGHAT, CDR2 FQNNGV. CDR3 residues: CASSLTTTGGADTQYF. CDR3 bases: TGTGCCAGCAGCCTAACAACGACAGGGGGAGCTGATACGCAGTATTTT.

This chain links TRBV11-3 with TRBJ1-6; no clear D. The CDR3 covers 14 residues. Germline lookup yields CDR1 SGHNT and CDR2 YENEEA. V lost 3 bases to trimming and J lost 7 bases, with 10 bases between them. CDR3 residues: CASSLRGGNSPLHF. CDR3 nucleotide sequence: TGTGCCAGCAGCTTGAGAGGCGGGAATTCACCCCTCCACTTT.

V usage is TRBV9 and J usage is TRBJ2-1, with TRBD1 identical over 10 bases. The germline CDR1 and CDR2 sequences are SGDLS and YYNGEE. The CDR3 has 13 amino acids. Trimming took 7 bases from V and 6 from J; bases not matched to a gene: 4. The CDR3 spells CASAGQGINEQFF. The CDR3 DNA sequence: TGTGCCAGCGCGGGACAGGGGATCAATGAGCAGTTCTTC.

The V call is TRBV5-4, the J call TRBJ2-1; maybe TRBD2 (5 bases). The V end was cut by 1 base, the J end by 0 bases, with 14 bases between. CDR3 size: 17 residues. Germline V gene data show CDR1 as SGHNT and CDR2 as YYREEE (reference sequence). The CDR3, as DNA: TGTGCCAGCAGCTTGTTTACGGGCACTAGCTCCTACAATGAGCAGTTCTTC. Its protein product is CASSLFTGTSSYNEQFF.

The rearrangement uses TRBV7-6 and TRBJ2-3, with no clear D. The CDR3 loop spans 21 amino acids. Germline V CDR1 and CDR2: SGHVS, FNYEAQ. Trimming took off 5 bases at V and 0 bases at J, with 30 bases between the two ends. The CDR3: CASSQRAFFEALSASTDTQYF. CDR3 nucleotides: TGTGCCAGCAGCCAGCGTGCGTTTTTCGAAGCTCTTTCCGCTAGCACAGATACGCAGTATTTT.

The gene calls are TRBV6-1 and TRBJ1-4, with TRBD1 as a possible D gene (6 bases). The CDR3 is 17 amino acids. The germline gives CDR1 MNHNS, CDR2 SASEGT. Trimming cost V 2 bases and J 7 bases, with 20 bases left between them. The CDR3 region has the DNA TGTGCCAGCAGTGAAATCTCGGGCAGGGGCGGTGGTGAAAAACTGTTTTTT. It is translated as CASSEISGRGGGEKLFF.

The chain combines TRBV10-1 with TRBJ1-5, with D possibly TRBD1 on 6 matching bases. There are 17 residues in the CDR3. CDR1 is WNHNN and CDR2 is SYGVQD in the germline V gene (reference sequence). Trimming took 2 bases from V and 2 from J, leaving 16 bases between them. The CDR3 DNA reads TGCGCCAGCAGTGAGGTAGGCAGGGGTGTTGGCAATCAGCCCCAGCATTTT. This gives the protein CASSEVGRGVGNQPQHF.

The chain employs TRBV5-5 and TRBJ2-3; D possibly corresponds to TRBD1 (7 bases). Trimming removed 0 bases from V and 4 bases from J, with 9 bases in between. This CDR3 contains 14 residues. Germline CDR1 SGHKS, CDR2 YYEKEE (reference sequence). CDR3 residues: CASSLVRGADTQYF. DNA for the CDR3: TGTGCCAGCAGCTTGGTCAGGGGGGCAGATACGCAGTATTTT. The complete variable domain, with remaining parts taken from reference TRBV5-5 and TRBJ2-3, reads DAGVTQSPTHLIKTRGQQVTLRCSPISGHKSVSWYQQVLGQGPQFIFQYYEKEERGRGNFPDRFSARQFPNYSSELNVNALLLGDSALYLCASSLVRGADTQYFGPGTRLTVL.

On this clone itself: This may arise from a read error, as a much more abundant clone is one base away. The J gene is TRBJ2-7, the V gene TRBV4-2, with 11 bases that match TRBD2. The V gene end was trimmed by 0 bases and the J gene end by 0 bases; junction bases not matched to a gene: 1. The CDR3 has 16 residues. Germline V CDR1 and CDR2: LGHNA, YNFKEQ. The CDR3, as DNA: TGTGCCAGCAGCCAAGATAGCGGGGGGGCCTCCTACGAGCAGTACTTC. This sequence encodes CASSQDSGGASYEQYF.

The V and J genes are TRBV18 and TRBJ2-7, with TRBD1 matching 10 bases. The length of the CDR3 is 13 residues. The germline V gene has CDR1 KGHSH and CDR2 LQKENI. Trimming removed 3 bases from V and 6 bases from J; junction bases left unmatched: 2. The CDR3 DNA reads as TGTGCCAGCTCACCGGGACAGGGGTCCGAGCAGTACTTC. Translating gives CASSPGQGSEQYF. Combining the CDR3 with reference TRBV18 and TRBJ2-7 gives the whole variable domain NAGVMQNPRHLVRRRGQEARLRCSPMKGHSHVYWYRQLPEEGLKFMVYLQKENIIDESGMPKERFSAEFPKEGPSILRIQQVVRGDSAAYFCASSPGQGSEQYFGPGTRLTVT.

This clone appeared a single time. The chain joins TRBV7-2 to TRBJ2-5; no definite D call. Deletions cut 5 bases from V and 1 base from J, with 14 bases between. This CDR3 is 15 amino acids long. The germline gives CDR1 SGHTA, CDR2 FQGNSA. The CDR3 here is CASSTQVTIQETQYF. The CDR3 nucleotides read TGTGCCAGCAGCACACAAGTCACCATCCAAGAGACCCAGTACTTC.

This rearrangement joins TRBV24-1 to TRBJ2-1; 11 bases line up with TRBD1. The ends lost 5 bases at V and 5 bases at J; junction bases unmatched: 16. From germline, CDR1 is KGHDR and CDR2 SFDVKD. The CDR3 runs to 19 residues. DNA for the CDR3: TGTGCCACCAGTGCTCCGCTCGGACAGGGGGCTACCTTAAACAATGAGCAGTTCTTC. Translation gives CATSAPLGQGATLNNEQFF.

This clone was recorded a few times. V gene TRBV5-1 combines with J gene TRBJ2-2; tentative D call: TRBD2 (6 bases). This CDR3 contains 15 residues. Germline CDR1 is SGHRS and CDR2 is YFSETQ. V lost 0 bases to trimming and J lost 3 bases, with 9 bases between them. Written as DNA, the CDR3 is TGCGCCAGCAGCTTGGGCGGGGCTGACACCGGGGAGCTGTTTTTT. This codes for CASSLGGADTGELFF.

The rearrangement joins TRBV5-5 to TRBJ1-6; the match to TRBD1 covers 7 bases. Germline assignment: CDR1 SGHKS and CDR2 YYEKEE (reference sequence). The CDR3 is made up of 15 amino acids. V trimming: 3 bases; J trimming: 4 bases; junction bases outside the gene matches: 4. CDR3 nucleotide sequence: TGTGCCAGCAGCTCCACACAGGGGTATAATTCACCCCTCCACTTT. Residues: CASSSTQGYNSPLHF.

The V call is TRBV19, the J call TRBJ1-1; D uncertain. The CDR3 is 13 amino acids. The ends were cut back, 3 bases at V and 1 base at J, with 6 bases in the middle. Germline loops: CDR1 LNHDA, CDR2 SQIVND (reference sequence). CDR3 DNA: TGTGCCAGTAGTATCCGAGAGAACACTGAAGCTTTCTTT. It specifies CASSIRENTEAFF.

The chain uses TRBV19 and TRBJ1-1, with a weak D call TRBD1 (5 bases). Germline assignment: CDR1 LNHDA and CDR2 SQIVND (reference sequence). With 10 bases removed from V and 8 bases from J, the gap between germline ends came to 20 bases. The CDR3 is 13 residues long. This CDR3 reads CATTLGPTKEAFF. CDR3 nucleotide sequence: TGTGCCACCACTCTGGGGCCAACTAAAGAAGCTTTCTTT.